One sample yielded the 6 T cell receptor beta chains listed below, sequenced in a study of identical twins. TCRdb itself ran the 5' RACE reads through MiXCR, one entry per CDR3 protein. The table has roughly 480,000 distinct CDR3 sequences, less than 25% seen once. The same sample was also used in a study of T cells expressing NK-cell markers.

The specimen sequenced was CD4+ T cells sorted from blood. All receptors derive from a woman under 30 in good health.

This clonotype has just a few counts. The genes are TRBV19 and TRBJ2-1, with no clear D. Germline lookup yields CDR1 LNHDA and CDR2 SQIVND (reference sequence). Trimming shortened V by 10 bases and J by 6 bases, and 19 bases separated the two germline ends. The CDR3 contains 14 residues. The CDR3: CATIDDPQANEQFF. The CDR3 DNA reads TGTGCCACCATAGACGATCCCCAAGCCAATGAGCAGTTCTTC.

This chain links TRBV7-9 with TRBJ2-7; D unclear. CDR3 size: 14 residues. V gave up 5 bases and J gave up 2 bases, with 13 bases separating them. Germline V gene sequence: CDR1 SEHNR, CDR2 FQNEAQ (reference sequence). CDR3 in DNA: TGTGCCAGCAGCCGCTCGCCGGACCCCTACGAGCAGTACTTC. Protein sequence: CASSRSPDPYEQYF.

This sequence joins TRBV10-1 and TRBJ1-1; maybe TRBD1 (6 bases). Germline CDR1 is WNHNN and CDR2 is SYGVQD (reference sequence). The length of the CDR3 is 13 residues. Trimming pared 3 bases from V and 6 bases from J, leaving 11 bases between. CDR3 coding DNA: TGCGCCAGCAGTGAACAGGGAATCTCTGAAGCTTTCTTT. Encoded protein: CASSEQGISEAFF.

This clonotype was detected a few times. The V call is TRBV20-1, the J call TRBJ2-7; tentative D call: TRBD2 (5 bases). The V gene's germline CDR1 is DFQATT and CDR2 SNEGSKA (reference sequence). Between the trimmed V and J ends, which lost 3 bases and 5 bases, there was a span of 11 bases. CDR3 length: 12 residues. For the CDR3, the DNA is TGCAGTGCTAGTAGGCGGGTCCACGAGCAGTACTTC. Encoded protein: CSASRRVHEQYF.

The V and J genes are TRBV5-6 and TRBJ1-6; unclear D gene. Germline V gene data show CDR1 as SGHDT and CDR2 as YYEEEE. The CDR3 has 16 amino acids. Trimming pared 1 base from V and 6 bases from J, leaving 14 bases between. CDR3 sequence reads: CASSLLLGMFNSPLHF. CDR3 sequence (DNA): TGTGCCAGCAGCTTGTTATTAGGGATGTTTAATTCACCCCTCCACTTT.

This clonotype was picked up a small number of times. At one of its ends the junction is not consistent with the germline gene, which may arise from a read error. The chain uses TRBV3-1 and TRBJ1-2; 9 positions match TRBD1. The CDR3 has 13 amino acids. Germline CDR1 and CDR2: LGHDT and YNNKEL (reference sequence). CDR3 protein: CASNQQGAYGYTF. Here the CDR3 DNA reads TGTGCCAGCAACCAACAGGGGGCCTATGGCTACACCTTC.